Included here is one T cell receptor (beta chain) sequence, with context. Its specificity is not known. Clones were sequenced by immunoSEQ multiplex PCR, and TCRdb holds only the in-frame ones, with some missing. Of about 67,000 clones in the sample, 91% were seen once. V was clipped by 1 base and J by 7 bases, with 16 bases between them. The CDR3 totals 15 residues. Per the germline V gene, CDR1 is SGHAT and CDR2 is FQNNGV. The source of the sample is a study of OX40 agonist ivuxolimab in advanced cancers. Notes on the study in general: Among patients with partial responses at 0.1-3.0 mg/kg, clonal expansion was among the lowest. In general, CD8+ T cells held more expanded clones than CD4+ did, on average.

Blood sampling took place at baseline, cycle 4 day 1, and cycle 7 day 1. The rearrangement links TRBV11-2 to TRBJ1-2; D unclear. Sequences were derived from CD4+ or CD8+ T cells sorted from blood, sampled in a trial of the OX40 agonist ivuxolimab. The sequence was obtained from an adult with an advanced solid tumor such as melanoma, head and neck, liver or kidney cancer. The CDR3 DNA reads TGTGCCAGCAGCTTAGGGGCAGCCATTGTCGGTGGCTACACCTTC. Translation gives CASSLGAAIVGGYTF. The whole variable domain, filled in from reference TRBV11-2 and TRBJ1-2, reads EAGVAQSPRYKIIEKRQSVAFWCNPISGHATLYWYQQILGQGPKLLIQFQNNGVVDDSQLPKDRFSAERLKGVDSTLKIQPAKLEDSAVYLCASSLGAAIVGGYTFGSGTRLTVV.